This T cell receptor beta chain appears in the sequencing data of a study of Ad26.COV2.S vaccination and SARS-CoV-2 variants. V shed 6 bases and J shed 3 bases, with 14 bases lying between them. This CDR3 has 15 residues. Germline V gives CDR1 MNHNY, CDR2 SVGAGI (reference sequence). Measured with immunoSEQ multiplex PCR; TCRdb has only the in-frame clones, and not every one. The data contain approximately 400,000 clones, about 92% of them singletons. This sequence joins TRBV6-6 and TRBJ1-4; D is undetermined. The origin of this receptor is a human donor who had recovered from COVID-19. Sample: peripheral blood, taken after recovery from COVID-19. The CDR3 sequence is CASSYRLQANEKLFF. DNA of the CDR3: TGTGCCAGCAGCTACCGACTACAAGCTAATGAAAAACTGTTTTTT.